The T cell receptor (beta chain) described here comes from a study of shared clonotypes between healthy human individuals. Study conclusions and caveats: With a few donors compared, roughly 5% of naive CD4 clonotypes were shared.

Profiled with immunoSEQ multiplex PCR; TCRdb holds only in-frame clones, not every one. Here the sample spans hundreds of thousands of clones, roughly 72% being singletons. The CDR3 consists of 11 residues. The germline gives CDR1 SQVTM, CDR2 ANQGSEA. Trimming removed 7 bases at V and 4 bases at J, with 11 bases between. CD45RA+ naive and CD45RA-negative memory subsets were separated from CD4+ cells. As to this clone: Its antigen is unknown.

This clonotype originated in a woman in her 30s in good health. The J gene is TRBJ2-7, the V gene TRBV29-1, with unresolved D. The sample consisted of memory CD4+ T cells sorted from blood. Subset in this sample: CD45RA-negative fraction. CDR3 in amino acids: CSGHFGYEQYF. The CDR3 nucleotides are TGCAGCGGCCACTTCGGTTACGAGCAGTACTTC.